These T cell receptor beta chains were read from a single sample in a study of blood T cell repertoires in COVID-19. Generated by immunoSEQ multiplex PCR, the TCRdb table keeps only in-frame clones and is missing some. The data contain around 150,000 clones, around 89% of them seen just once; the ten biggest clones take up around 2.9%. The material sequenced was peripheral blood. These receptors were collected from a man in his sixties with acute or convalescent COVID-19. The CDR3 runs from the conserved cysteine through the conserved F or W. A D gene is named only where the DNA matches it firmly. For some rows the clone size is stated as once, few or many, or as a class when expanded; others skip it.

>TRBJ2-1|TRBD1|once|TRBV5-1
CASSLGQGARNEQFF
TGCGCCAGCAGCTTGGGACAGGGGGCGAGGAATGAGCAGTTCTTC
>TRBJ1-2|NA|NA|TRBV4-1
CASSQWSAGVRSGYTF
TGCGCCAGCAGCCAATGGAGCGCAGGGGTTAGAAGCGGCTACACCTTC
>TRBJ2-2|TRBD1|NA|TRBV5-5
CASSPPGQGITGELFF
TGTGCCAGCAGCCCCCCCGGACAGGGGATCACCGGGGAGCTGTTTTTT
>TRBJ2-7|NA|NA|TRBV11-2
CASSIREGEQYF
TGTGCCAGCAGCATCAGGGAAGGCGAGCAGTACTTC
>TRBJ2-5|TRBD2|once|TRBV15
CATSRDPLRGAQETQYF
TGTGCCACCAGCAGAGATCCACTGCGGGGGGCTCAAGAGACCCAGTACTTC
>TRBJ2-7|NA|NA|TRBV10-1
CASSEGARHEQYF
TGCGCCAGCAGTGAAGGGGCGCGCCACGAGCAGTACTTC
>TRBJ2-7|NA|NA|TRBV6-1
CASSETLTYEQYF
TGTGCCAGCAGTGAAACTCTCACCTACGAGCAGTACTTC
>TRBJ1-4|TRBD1|NA|TRBV6-5
CASRTAGTGVEKLFF
TGTGCCAGCAGAACCGCCGGGACAGGGGTTGAAAAACTGTTTTTT
>TRBJ1-6|NA|NA|TRBV18
CASSLGTQDNSPLHF
TGTGCCAGCTCCCTTGGGACACAAGATAATTCACCCCTCCACTTT
>TRBJ1-1|NA|once|TRBV6-5
CASSYIRARDTEAFF
TGTGCCAGCAGTTACATCAGGGCACGGGACACTGAAGCTTTCTTT
>TRBJ2-1|NA|once|TRBV7-2
CASSYQRAYNEQFF
TGTGCCAGCAGCTATCAGAGGGCCTACAATGAGCAGTTCTTC
>TRBJ1-2|TRBD1|NA|TRBV5-1
CASTPTGDYGYTF
TGCGCCAGCACCCCTACAGGGGACTATGGCTACACCTTC
>TRBJ2-7|NA|NA|TRBV6-2/TRBV6-3
CASSLSLAAYEQYF
TGTGCCAGCAGTCTCTCACTAGCTGCCTACGAGCAGTACTTC
>TRBJ2-1|NA|NA|TRBV5-1
CASSLRAASRDEQFF
TGCGCCAGCAGCTTGCGTGCGGCTAGCCGCGATGAGCAGTTCTTC
>TRBJ2-5|TRBD2|NA|TRBV9
CASSGGGHVGETQYF
TGTGCCAGCAGCGGCGGGGGGCACGTCGGGGAGACCCAGTACTTC